The source of this T cell receptor (beta chain) is a study of T cell responses to AZD1222 COVID-19 vaccine (dated by TCRdb to about 2021). Describing the broader study: AZD1222 recipients whose second dose came at about 4 weeks and those whose second dose came at about 12 weeks were combined into one group, since spike-specific TCR depth and breadth did not differ between the two schedules. TCR sequencing was performed for 233 trial participants, of whom around 200 were given two doses of AZD1222 and around 25 were given two doses of MenACWY control vaccine. Trial participants were enrolled into age subgroups of 18-55, 56-69 and 70-plus years, which contained approximately 150, 28 and 58 TCR-sequenced participants, respectively. Summary of the overall study and its limitations: Reportedly, close to half of the unique spike-specific TCRs recognized epitopes lying outside the regions that are mutated in the B.1.351 and B.1.1.7 variants. A significant rise in spike-specific TCR breadth and depth was observed after two AZD1222 doses relative to day 0 and relative to MenACWY recipients. The vaccine-associated CD4 TCRs covered the entire spike protein, and the dominant responses fell in regions 160-218 and 743-854. Most participants were white British and females outnumbered males, and the authors suggested that clonal diversity may have been underestimated. Because no day 14 peak-response samples were available, repertoires were characterized only after the peak T cell response. Only 5 to 7 AZD1222 recipients were SARS-CoV-2 seropositive at baseline, limiting conclusions about previously exposed vaccinees. The 56-69-year group was small, and its depth increase did not reach significance, likely because of low power.

The sample's time point label, in plain terms: baseline before first vaccination. Vaccinee samples came from UK trials COV001 and COV002, including a single-blind randomized controlled phase 2/3 trial of AZD1222 (ChAdOx1 nCoV-19) in healthy adults. Trial participant PBMC samples were collected at day 0 and day 28 after the second dose for TCRbeta chain sequencing. The CDR3 covers 12 residues, taking in both the cysteine and the phenylalanine. Only CDR3 DNA remains: 36 bases, in frame from the first base. A distance of 6 bases separates the germline ends of V and J, which lose 3 bases and 6 bases respectively. Taken from the germline V gene, the CDR1 and CDR2 loops are MNHNS and SASEGT. Comments on this clone: This clone's antigen is unknown. Base qualities are not at hand, and no much larger clone is one base apart.

The CDR3 regions of human TCRbeta chains were analyzed by immunosequencing. In the source study's methods: Repertoire TCRs were checked for matches against a reference library of SARS-CoV-2-specific TCRs that had been generated using the MIRA antigen-specificity platform. Breadth was defined as the fraction of unique TCRs that were SARS-CoV-2-associated. Depth was defined as the fraction of total T cells that were SARS-CoV-2-associated. Each spike-specific TCR was assigned to its reactive spike region and to a CD4 or CD8 class using the MIRA data. Log10-transformed breadth and depth values were compared by one-way ANOVA with Sidak's multiple comparisons tests. Imported from immuneACCESS, the table was reduced by TCRdb to in-frame sequences with V and J called. These copies leave out some clones; in studies compared against another copy, an unresolved V gene accounts for under half, and the cause of the remainder is not known. The D gene and trimming were derived from the DNA, and the V and J assignments and clone size from that table. Across this sample there are 100,000 to 150,000 clones, with roughly 91% seen only once. 4.4% of the sample belongs to the ten largest clones.

The TCR sequence derives from an adult in good health. This sample comprised peripheral blood, obtained on day 0 of AZD1222 vaccination. The chain uses TRBV6-1 and TRBJ1-3; the D gene cannot be named for sure. This receptor carries the CDR3 CASSEGPNTIYF. The nucleotide sequence is given as TGTGCCAGCAGTGAGGGCCCAAACACCATATATTTT.